This T cell receptor (beta chain) was retrieved from a study of regulatory T cells in long-lasting Graves disease (dated by TCRdb to the early 2020s). Some background on the complete study: To count as having persistent Graves' disease, a patient had to have received antithyroid drug treatment for over 5 years with TSH receptor autoantibodies remaining persistently positive. This study used TCR sequencing and RNA sequencing of peripheral blood to compare persistent Graves' disease patients against newly diagnosed Graves' disease patients. The study was conducted in China and was registered as a clinical trial. TCR sequencing covered some 13 persistent and approximately 20 newly diagnosed Graves' disease patients, about 35 samples in total. In the clinical cohort, patients with persistent Graves' disease had used antithyroid drugs for an average of about 10.3 years. The paper as a whole reports these results and caveats: Sequencing and analysis were restricted to the TCR beta chain. Only peripheral blood was studied, because thyroid tissue, the primary lesion, was inaccessible. Persistent patients shared more public clonotypes among themselves (around 2,500) than newly diagnosed patients did (over 900). Compared with newly diagnosed patients, persistent Graves' disease patients had lower TCR Shannon entropy and fewer highly expanded clones, which suggests clonal expansion. TRBV28, TRBJ1-2 and TRBJ2-5 were preferentially used in persistent disease, while TRBV20-1 and TRBJ2-1 were favored in newly diagnosed disease. The authors noted that the small sample size was a limitation that may lower accuracy.

CDR1 and CDR2 are read off the germline V gene (reference sequence) as LGHDT and YNNKEL. V was cut back by 6 bases and J by 3 bases, leaving a gap of 11 bases between them. The CDR3 numbers 13 residues from cysteine through phenylalanine. The only DNA kept is the CDR3, 39 bases in frame from the first base. Preparation of the library involved multiplex PCR. Sequencing was carried out with an Illumina HiSeq 4000. CDR3 regions were amplified by Arm-PCR with iRepertoire HTBI primers to construct TCR beta libraries. Before sequencing, the PCR products went through gel purification. The source study handled its data this way. Gene usage analysis of CDR3 amino acid clonotypes used the roughly 60 TRBV and some 13 TRBJ segments found across samples. COPE and FqMerger were used to merge filtered high-quality paired reads into contigs. BLAST was used to align contigs to the IMGT TRBV, TRBD and TRBJ reference genes, and CDR3 was defined following IMGT. Highly expanded clones were defined as clonotypes with a frequency above 0.1%. Shannon entropy served as the measure of repertoire diversity, while the Gini coefficient captured V-J evenness. A clonotype found in more than one individual was treated as public. Starting from the raw public reads, TCRdb applied fastp trimming at Q25, assembled clones with MiXCR and retained in-frame beta chains. Rows merge per CDR3 protein into single entries with the most common DNA and genes. The V and J calls reflect TCRdb's pipeline rather than the authors' work. Recorded for this sample are some 450,000 distinct CDR3 sequences; 20% to 25% of them occurred a single time. Of the sample, roughly 26% is held by the ten largest clones.

This clonotype has ten or more counts. Its binding antigen is unknown. No much larger clone exists at a distance of one base, and base qualities are not known. The time point label for this specimen denotes: persistent/refractory GD, antithyroid drugs over 5 years with positive TRAb. RNA was extracted from PBMCs in TRIzol for both TCR sequencing and RNA sequencing. The diagnosis of Graves' disease was made according to American Thyroid Association guidelines. Recruitment of patients was carried out at an endocrinology department in Xi'an, China. From each patient, 8 to 10 milliliters of peripheral blood was collected into an EDTA anticoagulant tube. Ficoll Paque Plus density gradient separation was used to isolate PBMCs, and no further T cell sorting was done. An Agilent 2100 Bioanalyzer and agarose gel were used to check RNA quality, and a NanoDrop 2000 was used to measure RNA concentration.

Recombination linked TRBV3-1 to TRBJ2-5, with TRBD1 perhaps the D gene, on 6 matching bases. The clonotype originates from a female donor with Graves disease. This material consisted of peripheral blood mononuclear cells (PBMCs), taken when the disease was refractory, from a patient treated with antithyroid drugs. The CDR3: CASRSRGKETQYF. At the DNA level, the sequence is TGTGCCAGCAGATCCAGGGGAAAAGAGACCCAGTACTTC.